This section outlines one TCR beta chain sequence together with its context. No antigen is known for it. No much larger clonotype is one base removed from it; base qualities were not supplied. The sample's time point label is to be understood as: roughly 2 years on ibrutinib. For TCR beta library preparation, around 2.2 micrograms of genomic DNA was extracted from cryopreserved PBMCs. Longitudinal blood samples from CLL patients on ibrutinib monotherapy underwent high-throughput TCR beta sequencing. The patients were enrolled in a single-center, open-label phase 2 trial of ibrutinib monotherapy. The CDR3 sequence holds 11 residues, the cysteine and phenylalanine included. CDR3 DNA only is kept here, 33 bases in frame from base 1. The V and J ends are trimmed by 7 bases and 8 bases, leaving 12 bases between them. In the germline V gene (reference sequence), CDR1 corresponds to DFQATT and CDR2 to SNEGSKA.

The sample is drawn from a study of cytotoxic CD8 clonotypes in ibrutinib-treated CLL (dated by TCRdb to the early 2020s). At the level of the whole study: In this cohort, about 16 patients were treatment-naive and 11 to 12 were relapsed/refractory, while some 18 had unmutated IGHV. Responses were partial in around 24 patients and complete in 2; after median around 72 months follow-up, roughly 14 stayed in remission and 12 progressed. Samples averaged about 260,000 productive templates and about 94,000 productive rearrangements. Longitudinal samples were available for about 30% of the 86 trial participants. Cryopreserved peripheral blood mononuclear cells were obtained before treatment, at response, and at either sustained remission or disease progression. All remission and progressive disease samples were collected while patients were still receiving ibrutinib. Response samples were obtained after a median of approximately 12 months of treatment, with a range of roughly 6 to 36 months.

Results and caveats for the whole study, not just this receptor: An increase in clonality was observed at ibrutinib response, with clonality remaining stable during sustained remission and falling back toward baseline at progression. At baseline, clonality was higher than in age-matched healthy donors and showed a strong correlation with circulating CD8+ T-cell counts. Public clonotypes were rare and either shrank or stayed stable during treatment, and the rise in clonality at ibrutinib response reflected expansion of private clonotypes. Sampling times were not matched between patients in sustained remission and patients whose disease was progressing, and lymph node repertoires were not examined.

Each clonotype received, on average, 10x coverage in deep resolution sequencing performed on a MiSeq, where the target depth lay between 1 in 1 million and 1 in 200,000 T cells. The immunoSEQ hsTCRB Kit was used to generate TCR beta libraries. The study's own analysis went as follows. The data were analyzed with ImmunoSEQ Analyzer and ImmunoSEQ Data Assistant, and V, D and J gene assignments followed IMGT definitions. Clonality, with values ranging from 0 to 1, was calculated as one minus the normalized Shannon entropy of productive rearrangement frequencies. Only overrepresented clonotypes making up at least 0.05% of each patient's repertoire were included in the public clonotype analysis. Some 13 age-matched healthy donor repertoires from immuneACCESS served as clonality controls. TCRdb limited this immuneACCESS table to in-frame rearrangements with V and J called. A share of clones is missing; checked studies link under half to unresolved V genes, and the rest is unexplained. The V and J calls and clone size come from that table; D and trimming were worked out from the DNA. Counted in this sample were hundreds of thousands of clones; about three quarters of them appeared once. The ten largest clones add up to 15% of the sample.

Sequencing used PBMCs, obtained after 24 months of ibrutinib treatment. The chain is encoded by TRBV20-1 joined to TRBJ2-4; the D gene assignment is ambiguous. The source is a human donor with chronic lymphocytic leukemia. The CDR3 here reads CSGAVLDIQYF. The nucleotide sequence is TGCAGTGGGGCGGTATTGGACATTCAGTACTTC.